Many counts were recorded for the clone carrying this T cell receptor beta chain. Its antigen is as yet unknown. Germline V gene data show CDR1 as ENHRY and CDR2 as SYGVKD. Trimming shortened V by 4 bases and J by 5 bases, and 17 bases separated the two germline ends. The CDR3 loop spans 15 amino acids. The data are from a study of blood T cells in healthy people across ages. Total RNA extracted from each sample amounted to at least 5.5 micrograms. Next came a second PCR, run for 7 to 11 cycles, which used a sample-barcoded 5' primer along with a J-beta primer mix. One entry per CDR3 protein, called by TCRdb with MiXCR from the 5' RACE reads. The table records around 2 million distinct CDR3 sequences, 39% of them present only once. Findings and caveats of the study: Unsorted PBMCs blocked a conclusive comparison of naive and antigen-experienced cells.

This chain uses TRBV10-3 with TRBJ2-5; TRBD1 is a possible D gene (6 bases). The sample consisted of blood. The receptor comes from a human donor in good health. CDR3 sequence: CAISGTHRDRETQYF. CDR3 coding DNA: TGTGCCATCAGTGGGACACACAGGGACCGGGAGACCCAGTACTTC.